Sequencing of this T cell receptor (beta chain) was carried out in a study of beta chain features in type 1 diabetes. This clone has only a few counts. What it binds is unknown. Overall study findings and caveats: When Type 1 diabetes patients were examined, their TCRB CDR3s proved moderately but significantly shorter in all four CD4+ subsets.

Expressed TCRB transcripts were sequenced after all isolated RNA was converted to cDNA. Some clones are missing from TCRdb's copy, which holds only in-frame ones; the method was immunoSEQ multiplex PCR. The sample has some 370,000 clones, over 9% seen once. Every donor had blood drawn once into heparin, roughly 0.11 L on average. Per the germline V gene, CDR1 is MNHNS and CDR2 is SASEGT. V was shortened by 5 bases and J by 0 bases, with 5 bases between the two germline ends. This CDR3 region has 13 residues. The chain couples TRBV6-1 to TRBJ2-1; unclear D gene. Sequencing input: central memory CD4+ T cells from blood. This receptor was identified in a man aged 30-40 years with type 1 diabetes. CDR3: CASSLSSYNEQFF. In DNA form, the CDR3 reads TGTGCCAGCAGTCTGAGCTCCTACAATGAGCAGTTCTTC.